This TCR beta chain was recorded in a study of blood T cell dynamics during melanoma immunotherapy. Study-level information: Metastatic melanoma patients received first-line pembrolizumab or nivolumab plus ipilimumab.

Time point defined: week 3, after first cycle of checkpoint inhibitor. One draw preceded checkpoint blockade; another followed its first cycle at week 3. Apart from a couple of fast progressors, RECIST 1.1 response was judged 12 weeks post-infusion. The protocol was immunoSEQ multiplex PCR, while the TCRdb copy is restricted to in-frame clones and leaves out a portion. This sample has 3,000 to 4,000 clones, with 95% to 97% found just once. V was pared by 0 bases and J by 3 bases, with 9 bases of the junction left unmatched. Germline V gives CDR1 SGDLS, CDR2 YYNGEE. The CDR3 has 16 amino acids. Sequences were derived from effector memory CD8+ T cells from blood, sampled from a patient treated with checkpoint blockade. The chain uses TRBV9 and TRBJ2-7; 7 bases align to TRBD2. This TCR was sampled from a human donor with melanoma. The CDR3 spells CASSVEGSGDYYEQYF. The CDR3 DNA reads TGTGCCAGCAGCGTAGAAGGCAGCGGGGACTACTACGAGCAGTACTTC.